The table lists the clone carrying this T cell receptor (beta chain) with a count of one. What it binds is unknown. Generated by immunoSEQ multiplex PCR, the TCRdb table keeps only in-frame clones and is missing some. This table has around 120,000 clones, about 92% appearing once. This specimen belongs to a study of T cell responses to AZD1222 COVID-19 vaccine. General study findings and limits: Repertoires were obtained only post-peak T cell response. Baseline serostatus was positive in only a handful of AZD1222 recipients. Females outnumbered males among donors, who were mostly white British; clonal diversity was possibly underestimated. A rise in Spike-specific TCR breadth and depth followed two AZD1222 doses.

This CDR3 contains 16 residues. The V gene lost 5 bases and the J gene lost 1 base, with 14 bases spanning the gap. Per the germline V gene, CDR1 is LGHDT and CDR2 is YNNKEL (reference sequence). This clonotype was sampled from an adult in good health. The sample here was peripheral blood, taken on day 0 of AZD1222 vaccination. V gene TRBV3-1 (or the pseudogene TRBV3-2) combines with J gene TRBJ2-2; tentatively, D is TRBD2 (6 bases). The CDR3 region has the DNA TGTGCCAGCAGCAATCCGGGACTTATGAACACCGGGGAGCTGTTTTTT. The encoded protein is CASSNPGLMNTGELFF.